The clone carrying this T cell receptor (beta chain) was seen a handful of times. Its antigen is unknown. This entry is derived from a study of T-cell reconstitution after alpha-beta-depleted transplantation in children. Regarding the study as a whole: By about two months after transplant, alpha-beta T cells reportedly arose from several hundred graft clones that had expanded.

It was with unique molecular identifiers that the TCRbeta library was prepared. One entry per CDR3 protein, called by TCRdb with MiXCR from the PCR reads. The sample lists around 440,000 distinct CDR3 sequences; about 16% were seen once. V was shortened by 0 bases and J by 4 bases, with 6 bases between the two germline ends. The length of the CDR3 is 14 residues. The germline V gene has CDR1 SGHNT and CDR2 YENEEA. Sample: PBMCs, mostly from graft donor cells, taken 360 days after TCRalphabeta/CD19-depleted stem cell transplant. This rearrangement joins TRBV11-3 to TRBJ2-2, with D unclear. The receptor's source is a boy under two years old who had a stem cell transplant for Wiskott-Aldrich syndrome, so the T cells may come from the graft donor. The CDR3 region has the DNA TGTGCCAGCAGCTTAGATCCCCCCACCGGGGAGCTGTTTTTT. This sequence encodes CASSLDPPTGELFF.